This entry lists 9 T cell receptor beta chains sequenced from one sample in a study of shared clonotypes between healthy human individuals. CD45RO negativity and positive selection for CCR7 defined naive CD8 cells, a population that excluded terminally differentiated effector memory CD45RA+ cells. Clones were read by immunoSEQ multiplex PCR, and TCRdb kept only the in-frame ones, dropping some. The data hold about 2 million clones, with just under 95% observed a single time. Input material: naive CD8+ T cells sorted from blood. These receptors came from a man younger than 35 in good health.

A single count supports this clone. This chain links TRBV5-6 with TRBJ2-3; D may be TRBD2 (5 bases). CDR3 length: 16 residues. Germline CDR1 and CDR2: SGHDT and YYEEEE. V lost 2 bases and J 4 bases, leaving 17 bases between the germline ends. The CDR3 DNA reads as TGTGCCAGCAGCTTATCGCCTCTAGCTGCCCCAGATACGCAGTATTTT. It yields the protein CASSLSPLAAPDTQYF.

The CDR3 region has the DNA TGTGCCAGCGAGGGGCGTCTGGATCAGCCCCAGCATTTT. Its protein product is CASEGRLDQPQHF. This rearrangement joins TRBV28 to TRBJ1-5; tentatively, D is TRBD1 (5 bases). Germline V gene sequence: CDR1 MDHEN, CDR2 SYDVKM. The V and J ends lost 8 bases and 5 bases respectively, with 13 bases between them. This CDR3 has 13 amino acids.

The genes are TRBV10-3 and TRBJ1-4, with TRBD1 as a possible D gene (5 bases). Trimming shortened V by 3 bases and J by 7 bases, and 18 bases separated the two germline ends. CDR1 is ENHRY and CDR2 is SYGVKD in the germline V gene. The CDR3 runs to 16 residues. CDR3 region: CAISDPERGWGEKLFF. The DNA of the CDR3 is TGTGCCATCAGTGACCCTGAGAGGGGTTGGGGTGAAAAACTGTTTTTT.

The chain links TRBV7-8 to TRBJ1-6; maybe TRBD1 (5 bases). Trimming stripped 4 bases from V and 14 bases from J, with 15 bases between. The germline gives CDR1 SGHVS, CDR2 FQNEAQ. The CDR3 contains 13 residues. The CDR3 protein is CASSSKQETALHF. The CDR3 bases are TGTGCCAGCAGCTCAAAACAGGAGACGGCCCTCCACTTT.

V is TRBV5-6 and J is TRBJ1-2; tentative D call: TRBD1 (5 bases). This CDR3 comprises 18 residues. The V end lost 0 bases, the J end lost 3 bases, and 21 bases lay between the germline ends. Germline loops: CDR1 SGHDT, CDR2 YYEEEE. DNA for the CDR3: TGTGCCAGCAGCTTGGTAGGGGCGAAAGGGACGATCGACTATGGCTACACCTTC. Translating it yields CASSLVGAKGTIDYGYTF.

The chain uses TRBV9 and TRBJ2-1, with D tentatively TRBD2 (5 bases). The V gene lost 0 bases and the J gene lost 8 bases, with 15 bases spanning the gap. This CDR3 has 15 residues. Germline-derived CDR1 and CDR2 are SGDLS and YYNGEE. The CDR3 sequence is CASSVVSVGADEQFF. CDR3 in DNA: TGTGCCAGCAGCGTAGTATCCGTTGGAGCGGATGAGCAGTTCTTC.

The chain has TRBV4-1 and TRBJ1-6; no reliable D call. The germline V gene encodes CDR1 MGHRA and CDR2 YSYEKL. Trimming stripped 3 bases from V and 6 bases from J, with 12 bases between. CDR3 length: 15 residues. The CDR3 DNA is TGCGCCAGCAGCCAGGCTCACGGGAGTAATTCACCCCTCCACTTT. It yields the protein CASSQAHGSNSPLHF.

The chain recombines TRBV29-1 with TRBJ2-3, with 7 bases fitting TRBD2. Looked up from germline, CDR1 is SQVTM and CDR2 is ANQGSEA. The CDR3 consists of 15 residues. The junction had 4 bases not matched to a gene; V was cut back by 1 base and J by 0 bases. For the CDR3, the DNA is TGCAGCGTTGAAGGGGGGGAGGGAAGCACAGATACGCAGTATTTT. This gives the protein CSVEGGEGSTDTQYF.

The chain recombines TRBV27 with TRBJ1-1; possible D gene TRBD1, 6 bases. V dropped 4 bases and J dropped 4 bases, with 13 bases sitting between them. The CDR3 is made up of 14 amino acids. The germline V gene encodes CDR1 MNHEY and CDR2 SMNVEV (reference sequence). The chain's CDR3 is CASSSAGAGTEAFF. The CDR3 DNA reads as TGTGCCAGCAGTTCCGCAGGGGCCGGCACTGAAGCTTTCTTT.